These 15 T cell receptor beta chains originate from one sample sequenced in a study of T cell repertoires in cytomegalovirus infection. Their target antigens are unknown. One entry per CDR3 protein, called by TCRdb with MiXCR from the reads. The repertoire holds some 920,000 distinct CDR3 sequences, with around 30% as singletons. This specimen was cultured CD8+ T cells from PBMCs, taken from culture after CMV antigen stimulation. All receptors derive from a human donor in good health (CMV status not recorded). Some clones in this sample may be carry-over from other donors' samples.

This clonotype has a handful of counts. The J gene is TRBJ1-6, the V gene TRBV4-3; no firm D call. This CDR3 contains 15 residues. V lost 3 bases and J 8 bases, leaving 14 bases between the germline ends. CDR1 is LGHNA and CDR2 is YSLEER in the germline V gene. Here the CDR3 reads CASSHTRTWDSPLHF. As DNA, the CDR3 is TGCGCCAGCAGCCACACTAGAACCTGGGATTCACCCCTCCACTTT.

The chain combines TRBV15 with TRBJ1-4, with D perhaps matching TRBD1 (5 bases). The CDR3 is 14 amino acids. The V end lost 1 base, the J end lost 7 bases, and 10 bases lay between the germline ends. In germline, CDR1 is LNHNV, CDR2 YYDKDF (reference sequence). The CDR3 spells CATSRVGGTEKLFF. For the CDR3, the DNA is TGTGCCACCAGCAGAGTGGGGGGGACTGAAAAACTGTTTTTT.

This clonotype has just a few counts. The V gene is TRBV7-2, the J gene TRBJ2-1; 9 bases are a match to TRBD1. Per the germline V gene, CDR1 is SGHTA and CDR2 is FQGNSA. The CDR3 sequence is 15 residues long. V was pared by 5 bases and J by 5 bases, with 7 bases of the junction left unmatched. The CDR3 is CASSLGTGLDNEQFF. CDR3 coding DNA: TGTGCCAGCAGCCTTGGGACAGGGCTAGACAATGAGCAGTTCTTC.

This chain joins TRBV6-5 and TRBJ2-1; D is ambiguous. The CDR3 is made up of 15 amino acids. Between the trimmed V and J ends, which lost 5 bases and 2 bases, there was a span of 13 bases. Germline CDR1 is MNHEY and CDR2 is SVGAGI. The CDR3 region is CASSPRRVPYNEQFF. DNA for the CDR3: TGTGCCAGCAGTCCCCGAAGGGTCCCCTACAATGAGCAGTTCTTC.

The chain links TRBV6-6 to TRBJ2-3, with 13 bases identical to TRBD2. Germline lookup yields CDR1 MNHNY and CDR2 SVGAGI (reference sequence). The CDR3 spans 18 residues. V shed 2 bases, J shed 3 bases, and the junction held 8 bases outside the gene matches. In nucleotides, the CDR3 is TGTGCCAGCAGTTACCGACTAGCGGGGGGCCACGAGACAGATACGCAGTATTTT. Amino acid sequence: CASSYRLAGGHETDTQYF.

CDR3 loop: CASSFQPDTQYF. DNA of the CDR3: TGTGCCAGCAGTTTCCAGCCAGATACGCAGTATTTT. This chain joins TRBV12-3 or TRBV12-4 and TRBJ2-3, with no clear D. The CDR3 contains 12 residues. The V end lost 3 bases, the J end lost 4 bases, and 5 bases lay between the germline ends.

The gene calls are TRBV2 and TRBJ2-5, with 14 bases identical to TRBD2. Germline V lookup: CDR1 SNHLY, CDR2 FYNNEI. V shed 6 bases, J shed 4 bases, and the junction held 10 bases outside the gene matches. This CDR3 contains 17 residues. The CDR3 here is CASSATSGGGWRETQYF. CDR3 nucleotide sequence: TGTGCCAGCAGCGCGACTAGCGGGGGGGGATGGCGAGAGACCCAGTACTTC.

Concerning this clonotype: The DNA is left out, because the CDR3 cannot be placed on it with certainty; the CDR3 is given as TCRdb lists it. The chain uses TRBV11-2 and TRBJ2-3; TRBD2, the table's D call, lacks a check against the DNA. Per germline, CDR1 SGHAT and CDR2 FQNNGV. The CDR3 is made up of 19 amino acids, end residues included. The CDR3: CASSSPLLFAGGNTDTLYF.

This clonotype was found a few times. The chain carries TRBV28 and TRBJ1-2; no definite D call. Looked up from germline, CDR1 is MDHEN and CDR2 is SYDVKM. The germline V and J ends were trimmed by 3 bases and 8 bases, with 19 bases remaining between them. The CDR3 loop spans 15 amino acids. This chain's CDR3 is CASSFWRDIIYGYTF. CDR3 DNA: TGTGCCAGCAGTTTCTGGAGAGATATAATTTACGGCTACACCTTC.

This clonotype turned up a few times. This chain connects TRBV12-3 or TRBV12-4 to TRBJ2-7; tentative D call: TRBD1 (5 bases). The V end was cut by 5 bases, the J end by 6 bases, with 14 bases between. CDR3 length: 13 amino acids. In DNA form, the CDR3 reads TGTGCCAGCAGTCAACGGACAATGTTCGAGCAGTACTTC. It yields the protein CASSQRTMFEQYF.

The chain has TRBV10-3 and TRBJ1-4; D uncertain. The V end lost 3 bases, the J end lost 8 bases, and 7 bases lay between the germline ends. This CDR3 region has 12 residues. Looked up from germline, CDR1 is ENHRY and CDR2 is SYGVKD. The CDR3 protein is CAISDSREKLFF. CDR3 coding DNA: TGTGCCATCAGTGACTCGAGGGAAAAACTGTTTTTT.

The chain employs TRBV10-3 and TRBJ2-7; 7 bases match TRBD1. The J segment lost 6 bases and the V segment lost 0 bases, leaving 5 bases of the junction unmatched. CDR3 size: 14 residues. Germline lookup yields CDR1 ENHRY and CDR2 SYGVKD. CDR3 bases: TGTGCCATCAGTGAGTCGATGGCAGGGGGCGAGCAGTACGTC. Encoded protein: CAISESMAGGEQYV.

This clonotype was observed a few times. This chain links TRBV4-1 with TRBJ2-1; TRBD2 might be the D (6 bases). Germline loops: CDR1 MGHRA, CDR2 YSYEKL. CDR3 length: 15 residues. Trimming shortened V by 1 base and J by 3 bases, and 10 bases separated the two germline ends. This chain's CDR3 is CASSQGGVGYNEQFF. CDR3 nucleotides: TGCGCCAGCAGCCAAGGGGGGGTCGGCTACAATGAGCAGTTCTTC.

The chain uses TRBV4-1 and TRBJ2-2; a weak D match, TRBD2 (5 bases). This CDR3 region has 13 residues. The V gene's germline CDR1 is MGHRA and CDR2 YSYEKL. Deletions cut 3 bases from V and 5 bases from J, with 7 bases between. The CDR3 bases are TGCGCCAGCAGCCACCCGGGGACCGGGGAGCTGTTTTTT. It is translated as CASSHPGTGELFF.

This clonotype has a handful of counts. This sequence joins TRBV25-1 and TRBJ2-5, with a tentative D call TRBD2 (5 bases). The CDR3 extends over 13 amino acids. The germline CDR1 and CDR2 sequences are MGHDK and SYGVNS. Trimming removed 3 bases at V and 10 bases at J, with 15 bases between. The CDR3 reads CASSEFSGSDQYF. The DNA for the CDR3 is TGTGCCAGCAGTGAGTTTTCGGGGTCTGACCAGTACTTC. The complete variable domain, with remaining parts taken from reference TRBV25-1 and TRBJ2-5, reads EADIYQTPRYLVIGTGKKITLECSQTMGHDKMYWYQQDPGMELHLIHYSYGVNSTEKGDLSSESTVSRIRTEHFPLTLESARPSHTSQYLCASSEFSGSDQYFGPGTRLLVL.